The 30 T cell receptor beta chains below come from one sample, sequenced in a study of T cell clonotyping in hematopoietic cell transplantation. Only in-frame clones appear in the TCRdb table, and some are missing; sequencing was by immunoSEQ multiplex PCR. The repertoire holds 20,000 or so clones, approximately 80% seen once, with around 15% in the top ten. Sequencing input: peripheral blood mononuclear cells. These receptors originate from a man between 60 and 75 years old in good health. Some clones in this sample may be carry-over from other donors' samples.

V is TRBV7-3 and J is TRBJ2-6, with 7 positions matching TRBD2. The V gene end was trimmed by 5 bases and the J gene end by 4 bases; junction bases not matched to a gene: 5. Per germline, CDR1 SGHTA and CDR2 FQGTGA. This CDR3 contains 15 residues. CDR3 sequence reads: CASSGRGGGANVLTF. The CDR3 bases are TGTGCCAGCAGCGGTCGCGGGGGAGGGGCCAACGTCCTGACTTTC. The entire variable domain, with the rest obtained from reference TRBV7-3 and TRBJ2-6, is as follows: GAGVSQTPSNKVTEKGKYVELRCDPISGHTALYWYRQSLGQGPEFLIYFQGTGAADDSGLPNDRFFAVRPEGSVSTLKIQRTERGDSAVYLCASSGRGGGANVLTFGAGSRLTVL.

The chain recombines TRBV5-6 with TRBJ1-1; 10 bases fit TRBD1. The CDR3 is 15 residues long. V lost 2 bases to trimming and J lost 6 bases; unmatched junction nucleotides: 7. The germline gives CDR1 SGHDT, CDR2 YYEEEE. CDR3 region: CASSFGTGVRPEAFF. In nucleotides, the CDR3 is TGTGCCAGCAGCTTTGGGACAGGGGTTCGGCCTGAAGCTTTCTTT.

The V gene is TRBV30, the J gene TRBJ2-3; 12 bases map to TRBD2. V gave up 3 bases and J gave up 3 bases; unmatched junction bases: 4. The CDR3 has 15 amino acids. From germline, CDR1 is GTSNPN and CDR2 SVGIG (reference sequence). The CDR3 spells CAWSLLAGGTDTQYF. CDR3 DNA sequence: TGTGCCTGGAGCCTTCTAGCGGGAGGGACAGATACGCAGTATTTT.

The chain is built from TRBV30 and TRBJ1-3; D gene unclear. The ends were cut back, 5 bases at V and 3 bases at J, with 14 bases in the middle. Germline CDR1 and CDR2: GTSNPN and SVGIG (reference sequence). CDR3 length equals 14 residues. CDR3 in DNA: TGTGCCTGGGGCCCACACGGCGGTGGAAACACCATATATTTT. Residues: CAWGPHGGGNTIYF.

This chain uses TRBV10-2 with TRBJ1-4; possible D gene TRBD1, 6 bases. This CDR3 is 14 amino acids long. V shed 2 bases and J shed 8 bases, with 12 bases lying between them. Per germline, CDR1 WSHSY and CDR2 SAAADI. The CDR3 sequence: CASSEDRIKEKLFF. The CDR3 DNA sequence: TGCGCCAGCAGTGAGGACAGGATAAAGGAAAAACTGTTTTTT.

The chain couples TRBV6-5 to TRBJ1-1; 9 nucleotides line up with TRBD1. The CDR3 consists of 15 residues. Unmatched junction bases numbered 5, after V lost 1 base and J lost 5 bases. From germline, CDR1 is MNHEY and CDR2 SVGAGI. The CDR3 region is CASSYFSQGATEAFF. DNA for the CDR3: TGTGCCAGCAGTTACTTCTCACAGGGGGCGACTGAAGCTTTCTTT.

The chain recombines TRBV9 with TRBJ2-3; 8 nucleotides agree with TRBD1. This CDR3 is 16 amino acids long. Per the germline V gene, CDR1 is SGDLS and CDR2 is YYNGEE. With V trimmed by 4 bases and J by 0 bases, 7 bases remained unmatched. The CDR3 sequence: CASSTRTGTSTDTQYF. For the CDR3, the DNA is TGTGCCAGCAGCACCAGGACAGGGACTAGCACAGATACGCAGTATTTT.

The CDR3 nucleotides read TGTGCCAGCAGTGCATTAGGGTACGAGCAGTACTTC. This translates into CASSALGYEQYF. J is TRBJ2-5 and V is TRBV2; D not resolved. The J call may be mistaken, given a closer DNA end match to TRBJ2-7. CDR3 length: 12 residues. Germline CDR1 and CDR2: SNHLY and FYNNEI.

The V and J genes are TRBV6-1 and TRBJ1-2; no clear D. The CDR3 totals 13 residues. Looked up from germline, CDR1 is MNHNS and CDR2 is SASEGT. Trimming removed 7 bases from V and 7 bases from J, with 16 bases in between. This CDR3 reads CASIPRELGGYTF. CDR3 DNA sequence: TGTGCCAGCATACCCCGGGAATTGGGTGGCTACACCTTC.

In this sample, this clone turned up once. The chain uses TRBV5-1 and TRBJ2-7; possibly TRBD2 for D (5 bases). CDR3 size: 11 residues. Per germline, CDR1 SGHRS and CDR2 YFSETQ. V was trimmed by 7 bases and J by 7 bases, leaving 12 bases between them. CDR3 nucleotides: TGCGCCAGCTCTACTTCGGGGGAGCAGTACTTC. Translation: CASSTSGEQYF. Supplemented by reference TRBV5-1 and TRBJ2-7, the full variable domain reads KAGVTQTPRYLIKTRGQQVTLSCSPISGHRSVSWYQQTPGQGLQFLFEYFSETQRNKGNFPGRFSGRQFSNSRSEMNVSTLELGDSALYLCASSTSGEQYFGPGTRLTVT.

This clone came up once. CDR3 protein: CASSPARGGQPSGANVLTF. The CDR3 region has the DNA TGTGCCAGCAGCCCCGCTCGAGGGGGACAACCCTCTGGGGCCAACGTCCTGACTTTC. The chain carries TRBV7-2 and TRBJ2-6; D possibly corresponds to TRBD1 (6 bases). Per germline, CDR1 SGHTA and CDR2 FQGNSA. The CDR3 length is 19 residues. Trimming took 5 bases from V and 0 from J, leaving 20 bases between them.

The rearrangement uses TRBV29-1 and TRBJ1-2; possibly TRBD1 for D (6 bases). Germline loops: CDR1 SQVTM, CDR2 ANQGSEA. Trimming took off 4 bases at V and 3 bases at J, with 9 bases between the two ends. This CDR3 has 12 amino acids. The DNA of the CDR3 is TGCAGCGTTGGGACAGAAGACTATGGCTACACCTTC. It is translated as CSVGTEDYGYTF.

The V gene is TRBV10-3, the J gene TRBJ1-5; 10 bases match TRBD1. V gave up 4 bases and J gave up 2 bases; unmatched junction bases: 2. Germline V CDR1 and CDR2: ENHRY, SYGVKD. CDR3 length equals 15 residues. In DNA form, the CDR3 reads TGTGCCATCAGTGTCGGGACAGGGGGCAATCAGCCCCAGCATTTT. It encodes CAISVGTGGNQPQHF.

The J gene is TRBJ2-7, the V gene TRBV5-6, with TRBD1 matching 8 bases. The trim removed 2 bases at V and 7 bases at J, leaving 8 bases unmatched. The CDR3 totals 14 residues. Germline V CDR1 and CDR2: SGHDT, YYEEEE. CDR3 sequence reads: CASSFGQGWGEQYF. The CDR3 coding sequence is TGTGCCAGCAGCTTCGGACAGGGATGGGGGGAGCAGTACTTC.

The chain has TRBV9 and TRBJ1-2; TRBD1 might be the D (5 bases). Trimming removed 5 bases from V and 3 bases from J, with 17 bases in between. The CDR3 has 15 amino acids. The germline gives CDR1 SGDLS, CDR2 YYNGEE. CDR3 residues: CASRAGAQGDYGYTF. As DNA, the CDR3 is TGTGCCAGCAGAGCTGGGGCGCAGGGCGACTATGGCTACACCTTC.

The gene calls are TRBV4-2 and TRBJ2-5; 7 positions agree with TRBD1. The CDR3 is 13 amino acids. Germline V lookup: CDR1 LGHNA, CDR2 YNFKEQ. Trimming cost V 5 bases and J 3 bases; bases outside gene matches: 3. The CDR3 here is CASSLDREETQYF. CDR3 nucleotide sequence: TGTGCCAGCAGCTTAGACAGGGAAGAGACCCAGTACTTC.

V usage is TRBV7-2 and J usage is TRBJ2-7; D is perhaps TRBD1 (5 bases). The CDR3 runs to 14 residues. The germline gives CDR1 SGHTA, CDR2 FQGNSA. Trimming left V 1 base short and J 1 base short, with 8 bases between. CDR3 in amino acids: CASSLGPGSYEQYF. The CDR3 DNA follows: TGTGCCAGCAGCTTAGGGCCAGGGTCCTACGAGCAGTACTTC.

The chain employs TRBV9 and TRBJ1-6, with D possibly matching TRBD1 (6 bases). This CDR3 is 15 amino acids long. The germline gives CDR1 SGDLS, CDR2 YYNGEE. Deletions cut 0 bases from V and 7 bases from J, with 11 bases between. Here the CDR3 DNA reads TGTGCCAGCAGCGTAGCGGACAGTCACAATTCACCCCTCCACTTT. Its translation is CASSVADSHNSPLHF.

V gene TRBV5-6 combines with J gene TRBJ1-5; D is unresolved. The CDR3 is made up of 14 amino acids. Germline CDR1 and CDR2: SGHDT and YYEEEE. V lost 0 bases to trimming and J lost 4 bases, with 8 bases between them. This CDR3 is CASSLVGRNQPQHF. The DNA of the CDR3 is TGTGCCAGCAGCTTGGTGGGGAGGAATCAGCCCCAGCATTTT.

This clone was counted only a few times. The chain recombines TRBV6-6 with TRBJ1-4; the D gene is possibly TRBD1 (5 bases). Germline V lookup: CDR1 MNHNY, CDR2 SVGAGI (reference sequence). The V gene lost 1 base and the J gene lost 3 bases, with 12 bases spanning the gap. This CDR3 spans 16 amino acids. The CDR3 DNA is TGTGCCAGCAGTTACTACGGGGGTTGGTCTAATGAAAAACTGTTTTTT. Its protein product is CASSYYGGWSNEKLFF.

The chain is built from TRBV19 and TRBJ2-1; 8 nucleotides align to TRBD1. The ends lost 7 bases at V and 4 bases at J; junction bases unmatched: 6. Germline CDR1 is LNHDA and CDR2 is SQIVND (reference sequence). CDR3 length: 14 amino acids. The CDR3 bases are TGTGCCAGTATAGGGGACAGGAAATACAATGAGCAGTTCTTC. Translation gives CASIGDRKYNEQFF.

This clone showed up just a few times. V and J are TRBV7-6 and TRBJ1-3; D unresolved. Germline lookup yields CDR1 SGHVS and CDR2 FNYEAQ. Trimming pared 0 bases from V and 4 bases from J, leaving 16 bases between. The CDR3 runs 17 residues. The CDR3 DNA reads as TGTGCCAGCAGCTTAGCGGGCCCTCAGCGAGGGGGAAACACCATATATTTT. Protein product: CASSLAGPQRGGNTIYF.

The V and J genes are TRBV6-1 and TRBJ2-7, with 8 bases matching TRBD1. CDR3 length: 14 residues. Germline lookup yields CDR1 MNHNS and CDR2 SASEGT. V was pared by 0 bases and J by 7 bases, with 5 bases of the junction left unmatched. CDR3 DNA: TGTGCCAGCAGTGAAGCGCAGGGGGCGTATGAGCAGTACTTC. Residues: CASSEAQGAYEQYF.

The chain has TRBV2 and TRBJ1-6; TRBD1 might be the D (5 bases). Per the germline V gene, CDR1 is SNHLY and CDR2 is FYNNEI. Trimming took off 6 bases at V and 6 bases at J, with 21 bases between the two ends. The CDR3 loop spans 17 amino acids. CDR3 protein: CASRGGRAPLSNSPLHF. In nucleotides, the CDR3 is TGTGCCAGCAGGGGGGGTAGGGCTCCTCTCTCTAATTCACCCCTCCACTTT.

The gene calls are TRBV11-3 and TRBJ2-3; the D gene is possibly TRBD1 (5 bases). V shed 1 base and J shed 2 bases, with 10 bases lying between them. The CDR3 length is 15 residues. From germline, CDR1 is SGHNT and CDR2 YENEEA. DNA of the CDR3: TGTGCCAGCAGCTTAGTGGGGCGAGACACAGATACGCAGTATTTT. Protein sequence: CASSLVGRDTDTQYF.

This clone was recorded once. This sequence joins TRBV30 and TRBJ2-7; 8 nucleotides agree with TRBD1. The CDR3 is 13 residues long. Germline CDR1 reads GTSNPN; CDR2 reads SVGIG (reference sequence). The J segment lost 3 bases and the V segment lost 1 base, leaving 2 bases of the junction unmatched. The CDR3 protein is CAWSAGTGYEQYF. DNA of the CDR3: TGTGCCTGGAGTGCCGGGACAGGCTACGAGCAGTACTTC.

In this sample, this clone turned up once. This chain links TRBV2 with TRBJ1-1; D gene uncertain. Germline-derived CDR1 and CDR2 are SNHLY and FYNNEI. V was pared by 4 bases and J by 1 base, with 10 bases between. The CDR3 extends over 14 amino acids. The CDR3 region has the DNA TGTGCCAGCAGTGTCGGGCGGGCGAACACTGAAGCTTTCTTT. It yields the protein CASSVGRANTEAFF.

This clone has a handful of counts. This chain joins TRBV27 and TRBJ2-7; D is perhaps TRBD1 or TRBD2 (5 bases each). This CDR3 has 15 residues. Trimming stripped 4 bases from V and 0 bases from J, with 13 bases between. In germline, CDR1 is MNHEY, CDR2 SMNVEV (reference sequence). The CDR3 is CASSSAWGISYEQYF. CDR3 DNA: TGTGCCAGCAGTTCCGCCTGGGGGATCTCCTACGAGCAGTACTTC.

CDR3 nucleotide sequence: TGTGCCAGCAGCCAAGGAGCGGGAGGAGAGCAGTACTTC. Protein: CASSQGAGGEQYF. The chain recombines TRBV14 with TRBJ2-7, with 9 bases that match TRBD2. This CDR3 comprises 13 residues. The V gene end was trimmed by 1 base and the J gene end by 7 bases; junction bases not matched to a gene: 2. Germline V gene lookup returns CDR1 SGHDN and CDR2 FVKESK.

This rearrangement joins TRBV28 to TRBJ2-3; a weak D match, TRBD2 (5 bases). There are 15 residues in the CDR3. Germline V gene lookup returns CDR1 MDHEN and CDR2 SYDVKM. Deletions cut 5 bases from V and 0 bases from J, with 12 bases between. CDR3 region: CASSHDRGSTDTQYF. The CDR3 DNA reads TGTGCCAGCAGTCATGACCGGGGTAGCACAGATACGCAGTATTTT.